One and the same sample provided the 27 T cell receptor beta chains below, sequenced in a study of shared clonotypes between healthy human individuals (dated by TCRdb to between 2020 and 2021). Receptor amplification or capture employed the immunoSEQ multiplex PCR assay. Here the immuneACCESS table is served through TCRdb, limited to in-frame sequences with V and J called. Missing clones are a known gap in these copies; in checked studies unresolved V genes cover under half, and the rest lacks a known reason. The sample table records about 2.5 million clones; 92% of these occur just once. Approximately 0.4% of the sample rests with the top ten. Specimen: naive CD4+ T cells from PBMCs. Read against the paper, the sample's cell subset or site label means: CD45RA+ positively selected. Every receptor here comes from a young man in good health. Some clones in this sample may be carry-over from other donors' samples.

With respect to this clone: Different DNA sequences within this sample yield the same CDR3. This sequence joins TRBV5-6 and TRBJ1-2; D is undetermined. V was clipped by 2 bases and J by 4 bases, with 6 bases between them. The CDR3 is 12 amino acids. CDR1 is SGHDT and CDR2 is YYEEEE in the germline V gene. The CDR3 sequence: CASSFGSYGYTF. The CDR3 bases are TGTGCCAGCAGCTTCGGCAGCTATGGCTACACCTTC.

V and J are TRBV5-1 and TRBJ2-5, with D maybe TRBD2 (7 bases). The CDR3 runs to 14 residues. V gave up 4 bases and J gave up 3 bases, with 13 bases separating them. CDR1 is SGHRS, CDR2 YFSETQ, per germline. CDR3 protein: CASSRGAVEETQYF. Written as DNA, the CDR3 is TGCGCCAGCAGCCGGGGGGCGGTAGAAGAGACCCAGTACTTC.

The CDR3 DNA is TGCGCCAGCAGATGGGACTCCGTCGGCGGGGAGCTGTTTTTT. Amino acids: CASRWDSVGGELFF. The chain combines TRBV5-1 with TRBJ2-2, with D perhaps TRBD2 (6 bases). Germline V gene lookup returns CDR1 SGHRS and CDR2 YFSETQ. V was cut by 5 bases and J by 7 bases, with 15 bases left in between. The CDR3 sequence is 14 residues long. The variable domain in full, with the rest retrieved from reference TRBV5-1 and TRBJ2-2, is KAGVTQTPRYLIKTRGQQVTLSCSPISGHRSVSWYQQTPGQGLQFLFEYFSETQRNKGNFPGRFSGRQFSNSRSEMNVSTLELGDSALYLCASRWDSVGGELFFGEGSRLTVL.

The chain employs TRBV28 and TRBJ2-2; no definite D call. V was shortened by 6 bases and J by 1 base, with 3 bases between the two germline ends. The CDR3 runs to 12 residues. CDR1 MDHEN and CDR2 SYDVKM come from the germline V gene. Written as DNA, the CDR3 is TGTGCCAGCAGAAAGAACACCGGGGAGCTGTTTTTT. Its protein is CASRKNTGELFF. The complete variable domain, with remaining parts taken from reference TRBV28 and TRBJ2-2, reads DVKVTQSSRYLVKRTGEKVFLECVQDMDHENMFWYRQDPGLGLRLIYFSYDVKMKEKGDIPEGYSVSREKKERFSLILESASTNQTSMYLCASRKNTGELFFGEGSRLTVL.

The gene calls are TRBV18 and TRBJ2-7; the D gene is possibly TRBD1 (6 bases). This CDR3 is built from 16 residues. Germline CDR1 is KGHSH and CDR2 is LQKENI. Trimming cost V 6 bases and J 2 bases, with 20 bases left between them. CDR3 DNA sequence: TGTGCCAGCTCCCCCTTCGACAGGCGTGGGACCTACGAGCAGTACTTC. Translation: CASSPFDRRGTYEQYF.

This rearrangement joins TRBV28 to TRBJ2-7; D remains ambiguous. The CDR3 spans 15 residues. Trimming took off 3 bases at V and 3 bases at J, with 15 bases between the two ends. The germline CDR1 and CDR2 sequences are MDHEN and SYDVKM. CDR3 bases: TGTGCCAGCAGTTTCCCATCGTCAGGTAACTACGAGCAGTACTTC. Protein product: CASSFPSSGNYEQYF.

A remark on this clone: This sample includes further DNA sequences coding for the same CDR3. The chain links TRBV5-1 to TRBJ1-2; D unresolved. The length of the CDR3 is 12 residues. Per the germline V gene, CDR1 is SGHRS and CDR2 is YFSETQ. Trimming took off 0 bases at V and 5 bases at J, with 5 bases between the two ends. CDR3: CASSLGGYGYTF. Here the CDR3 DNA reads TGCGCCAGCAGCTTGGGTGGGTATGGCTACACCTTC.

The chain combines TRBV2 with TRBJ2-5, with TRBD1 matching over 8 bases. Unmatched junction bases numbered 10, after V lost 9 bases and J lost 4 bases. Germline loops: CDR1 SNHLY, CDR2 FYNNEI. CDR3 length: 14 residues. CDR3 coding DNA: TGTGCCAGTTCCGGACAGGGCTTGGGAGAGACCCAGTACTTC. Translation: CASSGQGLGETQYF.

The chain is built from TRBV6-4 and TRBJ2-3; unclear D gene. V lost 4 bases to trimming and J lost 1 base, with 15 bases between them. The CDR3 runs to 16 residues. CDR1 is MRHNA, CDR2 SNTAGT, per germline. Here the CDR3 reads CASSAPPCRGTDTQYF. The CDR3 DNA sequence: TGTGCCAGCAGTGCTCCCCCCTGCCGGGGCACAGATACGCAGTATTTT.

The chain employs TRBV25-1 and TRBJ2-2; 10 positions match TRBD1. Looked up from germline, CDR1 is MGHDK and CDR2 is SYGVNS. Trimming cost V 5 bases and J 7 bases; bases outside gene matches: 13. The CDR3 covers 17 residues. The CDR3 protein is CASSRFQTGGVNGELFF. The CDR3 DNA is TGTGCCAGCAGTAGGTTCCAGACAGGGGGCGTCAACGGGGAGCTGTTTTTT.

CDR3: CASNSPNTEAFF. The CDR3 coding sequence is TGCGCCAGCAACAGCCCAAACACTGAAGCTTTCTTT. The chain recombines TRBV23-1 with TRBJ1-1, with D uncertain. TRBV23-1 is labeled an ORF, and its function is uncertain. The CDR3 runs to 12 residues. V was clipped by 7 bases and J by 2 bases, with 8 bases between them.

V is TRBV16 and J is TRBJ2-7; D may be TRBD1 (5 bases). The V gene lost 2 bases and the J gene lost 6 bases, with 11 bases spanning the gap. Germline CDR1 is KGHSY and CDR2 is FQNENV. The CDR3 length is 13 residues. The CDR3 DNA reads TGTGCCAGCAGCCAAGGGCCTAGGGGCGAGCAGTACTTC. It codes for CASSQGPRGEQYF.

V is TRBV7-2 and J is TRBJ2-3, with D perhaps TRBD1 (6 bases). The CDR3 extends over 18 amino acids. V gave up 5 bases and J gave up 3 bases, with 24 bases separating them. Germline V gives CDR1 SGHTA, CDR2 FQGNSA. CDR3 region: CASSLNLAQGKETDTQYF. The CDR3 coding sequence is TGTGCCAGCAGCCTTAACCTGGCACAGGGAAAAGAGACAGATACGCAGTATTTT.

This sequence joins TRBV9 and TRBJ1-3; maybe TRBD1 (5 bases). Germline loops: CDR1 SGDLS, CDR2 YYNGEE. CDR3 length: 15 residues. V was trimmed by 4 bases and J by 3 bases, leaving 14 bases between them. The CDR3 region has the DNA TGTGCCAGCAGCCTAGTCGGGGCAGTTGGAAACACCATATATTTT. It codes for CASSLVGAVGNTIYF.

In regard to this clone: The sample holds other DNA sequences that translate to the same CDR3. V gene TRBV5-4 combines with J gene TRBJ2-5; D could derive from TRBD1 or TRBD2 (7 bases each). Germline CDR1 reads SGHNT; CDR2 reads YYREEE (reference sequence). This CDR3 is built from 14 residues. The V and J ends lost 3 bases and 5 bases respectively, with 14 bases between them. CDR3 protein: CASSSSRGGETQYF. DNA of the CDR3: TGTGCCAGCAGCTCTTCCAGGGGGGGGGAGACCCAGTACTTC.

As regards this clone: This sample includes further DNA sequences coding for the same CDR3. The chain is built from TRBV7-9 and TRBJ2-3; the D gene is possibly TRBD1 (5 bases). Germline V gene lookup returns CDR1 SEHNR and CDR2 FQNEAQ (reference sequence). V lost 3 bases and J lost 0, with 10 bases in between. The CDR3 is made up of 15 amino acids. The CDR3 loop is CASSFGRASTDTQYF. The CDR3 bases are TGTGCCAGCAGCTTTGGCAGGGCTAGCACAGATACGCAGTATTTT.

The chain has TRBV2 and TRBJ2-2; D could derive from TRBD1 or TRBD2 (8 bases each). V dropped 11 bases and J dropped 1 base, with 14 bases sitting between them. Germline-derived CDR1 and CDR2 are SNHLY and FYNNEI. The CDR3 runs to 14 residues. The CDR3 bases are TGTGCCGCGGGGGGACAGGAGAACACCGGGGAGCTGTTTTTT. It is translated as CAAGGQENTGELFF.

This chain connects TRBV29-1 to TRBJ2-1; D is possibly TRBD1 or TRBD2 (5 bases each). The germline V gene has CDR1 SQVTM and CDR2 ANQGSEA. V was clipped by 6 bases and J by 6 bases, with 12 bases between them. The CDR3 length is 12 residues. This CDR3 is CSVEGLLNEQFF. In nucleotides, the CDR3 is TGCAGCGTCGAGGGGCTTCTCAATGAGCAGTTCTTC.

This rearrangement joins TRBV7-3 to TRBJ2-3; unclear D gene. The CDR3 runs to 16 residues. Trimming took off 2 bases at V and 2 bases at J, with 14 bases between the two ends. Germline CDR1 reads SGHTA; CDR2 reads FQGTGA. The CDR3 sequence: CASSLGISGYTDTQYF. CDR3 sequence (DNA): TGTGCCAGCAGCTTAGGAATCTCCGGGTACACAGATACGCAGTATTTT.

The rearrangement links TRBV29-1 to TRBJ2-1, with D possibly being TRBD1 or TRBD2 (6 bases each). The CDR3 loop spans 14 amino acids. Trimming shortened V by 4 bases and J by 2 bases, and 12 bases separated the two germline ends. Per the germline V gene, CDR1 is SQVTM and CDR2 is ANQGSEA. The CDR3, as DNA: TGCAGCGTTGGATCGGGGGCTGCCTACAATGAGCAGTTCTTC. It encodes CSVGSGAAYNEQFF.

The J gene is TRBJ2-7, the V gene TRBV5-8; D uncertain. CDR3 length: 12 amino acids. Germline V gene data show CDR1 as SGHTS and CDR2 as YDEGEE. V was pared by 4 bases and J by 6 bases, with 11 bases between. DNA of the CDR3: TGTGCCAGCAGCCTACGTTGGGTCGAGCAGTACTTC. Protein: CASSLRWVEQYF. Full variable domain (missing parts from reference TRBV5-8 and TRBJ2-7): EAGVTQSPTHLIKTRGQQATLRCSPISGHTSVYWYQQALGLGLQFLLWYDEGEERNRGNFPPRFSGRQFPNYSSELNVNALELEDSALYLCASSLRWVEQYFGPGTRLTVT.

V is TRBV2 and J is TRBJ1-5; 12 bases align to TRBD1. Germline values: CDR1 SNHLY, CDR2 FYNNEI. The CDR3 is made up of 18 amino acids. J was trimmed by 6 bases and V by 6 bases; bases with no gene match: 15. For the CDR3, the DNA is TGTGCCAGCAGCCCCCAGGTTGGGACAGGGGGCGTAGGTCAGCCCCAGCATTTT. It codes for CASSPQVGTGGVGQPQHF.

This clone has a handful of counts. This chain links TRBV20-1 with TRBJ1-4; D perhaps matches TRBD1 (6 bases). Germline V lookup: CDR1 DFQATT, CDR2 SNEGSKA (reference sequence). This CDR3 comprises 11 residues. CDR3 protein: CEGGSNEKLFF. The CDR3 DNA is TGCGAGGGGGGGAGTAATGAAAAACTGTTTTTT.

As DNA, the CDR3 is TGTGCCAGCAGCTCGGGTAGCGGGGCGGCCGCCACAGATACGCAGTATTTT. It is translated as CASSSGSGAAATDTQYF. V is TRBV7-8 and J is TRBJ2-3, with TRBD2 matching over 8 bases. Germline values: CDR1 SGHVS, CDR2 FQNEAQ. J gave up 2 bases and V 4 bases, and 11 bases lay outside the gene matches. The CDR3 sequence is 17 residues long.

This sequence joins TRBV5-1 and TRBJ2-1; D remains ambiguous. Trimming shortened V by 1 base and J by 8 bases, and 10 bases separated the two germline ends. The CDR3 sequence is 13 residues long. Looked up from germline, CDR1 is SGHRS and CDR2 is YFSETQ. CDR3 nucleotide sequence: TGCGCCAGCAGCTTGCCTTCCTCCTATGAGCAGTTCTTC. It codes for CASSLPSSYEQFF.

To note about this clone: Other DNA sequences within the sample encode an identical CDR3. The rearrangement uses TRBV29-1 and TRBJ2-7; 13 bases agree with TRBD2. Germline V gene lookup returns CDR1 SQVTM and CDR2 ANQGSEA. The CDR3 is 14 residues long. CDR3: CSVTGLAGVYEQYF. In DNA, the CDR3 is TGCAGTGTTACAGGACTAGCGGGAGTCTACGAGCAGTACTTC.

The CDR3 sequence: CASSLENGPGYGYTF. CDR3 sequence (DNA): TGTGCCAGCAGCTTGGAAAACGGGCCGGGCTATGGCTACACCTTC. The genes are TRBV5-4 and TRBJ1-2; D ambiguous. The germline CDR1 and CDR2 sequences are SGHNT and YYREEE (reference sequence). The CDR3 is 15 residues long. Trimming stripped 0 bases from V and 4 bases from J, with 13 bases between.